This TCR beta chain was recorded in a study of PD-L1 blockade in urothelial cancer. Study as a whole: Men with urothelial cancer arising in the bladder made up most of the 29 patients. At 6 weeks and at 3 weeks (second dose) after treatment start, blood was analyzed.

A few counts support this clone. The time point is: pretreatment peripheral blood. CDR1 is MDHEN and CDR2 is SYDVKM in the germline V gene. After removal of 6 bases from V and 3 bases from J, the junction contained 5 bases not matched to a gene. The CDR3 is made up of 14 amino acids. The protocol was immunoSEQ multiplex PCR, while the TCRdb copy is restricted to in-frame clones and leaves out a portion. This sample has over 75,000 clones, with roughly 90% found just once. The specimen comprised PBMCs, sampled around atezolizumab (anti-PD-L1) treatment. This rearrangement joins TRBV28 to TRBJ2-7; 10 bases are a match to TRBD1. This clonotype originated in a woman of 80 years or more with urothelial cancer. DNA for the CDR3: TGTGCCAGCAGGACAGGGGGCTTCTACTACGAGCAGTACTTC. It is translated as CASRTGGFYYEQYF.